These 25 T cell receptor beta chains were sequenced from one sample in a study of technical replicates of blood from four donors (dated by TCRdb to the late 2010s). Receptor libraries were prepared by the immunoSEQ multiplex PCR assay. As stored in TCRdb, this immuneACCESS dataset retains in-frame rearrangements with V and J assigned. A fraction of the clones does not appear; measured against another copy, unresolved V genes explain less than half of the discrepancy, and the remainder lacks a known reason. A total of 50,000 to 70,000 clones appear in this sample, about 94% of them only once. About 3.9% of the sample rests with the top ten. Sequencing was done on a sample of PBMCs. These receptors came from a human donor in good health. Some clones in this sample may be carry-over from other donors' samples.

The rearrangement uses TRBV7-2 and TRBJ2-3; 12 bases are a match to TRBD2. The CDR3 covers 16 residues. Germline V gene lookup returns CDR1 SGHTA and CDR2 FQGNSA. V lost 6 bases to trimming and J lost 3 bases; unmatched junction nucleotides: 7. CDR3 region: CASRPGLAGLTDTQYF. In nucleotides, the CDR3 is TGTGCCAGCAGGCCGGGACTAGCGGGCCTAACAGATACGCAGTATTTT.

The genes are TRBV7-8 and TRBJ1-1, with TRBD1 as a possible D gene (5 bases). The CDR3 spans 15 residues. The germline V and J ends were trimmed by 4 bases and 3 bases, with 15 bases remaining between them. CDR1 and CDR2 (germline): SGHVS, FQNEAQ. In nucleotides, the CDR3 is TGTGCCAGCAGCTCGGGGGAGGTCGGGTACACTGAAGCTTTCTTT. It yields the protein CASSSGEVGYTEAFF.

The V gene is TRBV29-1, the J gene TRBJ2-7; 11 bases fit TRBD1. The CDR3 has 14 residues. The ends lost 4 bases at V and 6 bases at J; junction bases unmatched: 8. Germline V gene sequence: CDR1 SQVTM, CDR2 ANQGSEA. This chain's CDR3 is CSVGGGQGAGEQYF. CDR3 nucleotides: TGCAGCGTTGGAGGTGGACAGGGGGCTGGCGAGCAGTACTTC.

This clone has only one observation. The gene calls are TRBV29-1 and TRBJ2-7, with TRBD1 matching 10 bases. Trimming removed 4 bases from V and 4 bases from J; junction bases left unmatched: 7. CDR3 length equals 14 residues. CDR1 and CDR2 from the germline V gene are SQVTM and ANQGSEA. This CDR3 reads CSVGAGTGVYEQYF. The CDR3 coding sequence is TGCAGCGTTGGGGCCGGGACAGGGGTTTACGAGCAGTACTTC.

This sequence joins TRBV10-3 and TRBJ2-2; D might be TRBD1 (6 bases). V was clipped by 5 bases and J by 4 bases, with 8 bases between them. From germline, CDR1 is ENHRY and CDR2 SYGVKD. This CDR3 has 13 residues. The CDR3 DNA is TGTGCCATCAGTCAACAGGGCACCGGGGAGCTGTTTTTT. This encodes CAISQQGTGELFF.

The V call is TRBV4-1, the J call TRBJ2-5, with 8 bases matching TRBD1. The CDR3 has 16 amino acids. Losses at the gene ends were 2 bases for V and 6 bases for J; bases not matched to a gene: 11. CDR1 is MGHRA and CDR2 is YSYEKL in the germline V gene. CDR3 region: CASSQPRGTGGQTQYF. DNA of the CDR3: TGCGCCAGCAGCCAACCCAGAGGGACAGGCGGGCAGACCCAGTACTTC.

This sequence joins TRBV7-8 and TRBJ2-7; 7 nucleotides agree with TRBD1. The CDR3 extends over 17 amino acids. Trimming at V came to 2 bases and at J to 4 bases, leaving 14 bases not matched to a gene. Per germline, CDR1 SGHVS and CDR2 FQNEAQ. The CDR3 protein is CASSLSRWTGELYEQYF. CDR3 sequence (DNA): TGTGCCAGCAGCTTAAGTCGTTGGACAGGCGAACTTTACGAGCAGTACTTC.

The chain links TRBV5-1 to TRBJ1-1; D might be TRBD1 (6 bases). The CDR3 is 14 residues long. From germline, CDR1 is SGHRS and CDR2 YFSETQ. The V end was cut by 2 bases, the J end by 1 base, with 9 bases between. For the CDR3, the DNA is TGCGCCAGCAGCTTACAGGGTCCGAACACTGAAGCTTTCTTT. As protein: CASSLQGPNTEAFF. Filled out from reference TRBV5-1 and TRBJ1-1, the complete variable domain reads KAGVTQTPRYLIKTRGQQVTLSCSPISGHRSVSWYQQTPGQGLQFLFEYFSETQRNKGNFPGRFSGRQFSNSRSEMNVSTLELGDSALYLCASSLQGPNTEAFFGQGTRLTVV.

This clone was seen more than once but under ten times. This rearrangement joins TRBV6-4 to TRBJ2-6; tentative D call: TRBD1 (6 bases). Germline CDR1 is MRHNA and CDR2 is SNTAGT. The ends were cut back, 6 bases at V and 1 base at J, with 13 bases in the middle. The CDR3 sequence is 16 residues long. The CDR3 here is CASSAGTSSGANVLTF. The CDR3 nucleotides read TGTGCCAGCAGCGCCGGGACATCGTCTGGGGCCAACGTCCTGACTTTC.

This clone has a single count. CDR3 protein: CASSLGGQETQYF. The CDR3, as DNA: TGCGCCAGCAGCTTAGGAGGACAGGAGACCCAGTACTTC. This rearrangement joins TRBV5-1 to TRBJ2-5; D perhaps matches TRBD1 (6 bases). Trimming left V 2 bases short and J 5 bases short, with 10 bases between. The CDR3 totals 13 residues. The germline V gene encodes CDR1 SGHRS and CDR2 YFSETQ. Full variable domain (rest looked up from reference TRBV5-1 and TRBJ2-5): KAGVTQTPRYLIKTRGQQVTLSCSPISGHRSVSWYQQTPGQGLQFLFEYFSETQRNKGNFPGRFSGRQFSNSRSEMNVSTLELGDSALYLCASSLGGQETQYFGPGTRLLVL.

V gene TRBV7-8 combines with J gene TRBJ2-7, with 9 nucleotides matching TRBD2. CDR1 SGHVS and CDR2 FQNEAQ come from the germline V gene. The trim removed 6 bases at V and 2 bases at J, leaving 2 bases unmatched. This CDR3 contains 13 residues. The CDR3 DNA is TGTGCCAGCAGGACTAGCGGTACCTACGAGCAGTACTTC. Amino acids: CASRTSGTYEQYF.

This chain links TRBV27 with TRBJ1-6; 8 bases line up with TRBD1. The CDR3 consists of 15 residues. After removal of 5 bases from V and 5 bases from J, the junction contained 5 bases not matched to a gene. Germline-derived CDR1 and CDR2 are MNHEY and SMNVEV (reference sequence). This CDR3 is CASSDRGANNSPLHF. CDR3 DNA sequence: TGTGCCAGCAGTGACAGGGGCGCAAATAATTCACCCCTCCACTTT.

The genes are TRBV4-2 and TRBJ1-2; D is uncertain. Trimming took 0 bases from V and 9 from J, leaving 14 bases between them. This CDR3 has 14 amino acids. Germline-derived CDR1 and CDR2 are LGHNA and YNFKEQ. CDR3 protein: CASSQEWAPVSYTF. CDR3 sequence (DNA): TGTGCCAGCAGCCAAGAGTGGGCCCCGGTCAGCTACACCTTC.

The chain links TRBV19 to TRBJ1-4; unclear D gene. V was clipped by 5 bases and J by 7 bases, with 17 bases between them. The CDR3 length is 15 residues. The germline gives CDR1 LNHDA, CDR2 SQIVND (reference sequence). CDR3 DNA: TGTGCCAGTAGTCTACATCCGGGGTCAGGTGAAAAACTGTTTTTT. Translating gives CASSLHPGSGEKLFF. The full variable domain, rest sourced from reference TRBV19 and TRBJ1-4, is DGGITQSPKYLFRKEGQNVTLSCEQNLNHDAMYWYRQDPGQGLRLIYYSQIVNDFQKGDIAEGYSVSREKKESFPLTVTSAQKNPTAFYLCASSLHPGSGEKLFFGSGTQLSVL.

V is TRBV6-1 and J is TRBJ2-1, with D possibly being TRBD1 (9 bases). This CDR3 is 14 amino acids long. Germline assignment: CDR1 MNHNS and CDR2 SASEGT. V was trimmed by 8 bases and J by 14 bases, leaving 25 bases between them. DNA for the CDR3: TGTGCCAGCGAGGGAGGGGGACAGGGACTAGTAAAGTTCTTC. It codes for CASEGGGQGLVKFF.

The chain carries TRBV4-1 and TRBJ2-3; 7 nucleotides agree with TRBD2. CDR3 length: 16 residues. V gave up 6 bases and J gave up 3 bases; unmatched junction bases: 12. Germline V lookup: CDR1 MGHRA, CDR2 YSYEKL. The CDR3 coding sequence is TGCGCCAGCAGAGAAAATGGCGGGGGTCAAACAGATACGCAGTATTTT. Translated, it gives CASRENGGGQTDTQYF.

This clone appeared once. The chain recombines TRBV6-4 with TRBJ1-1, with 7 bases that match TRBD1. Germline values: CDR1 MRHNA, CDR2 SNTAGT. V lost 7 bases and J lost 5; bases outside the gene matches: 16. There are 16 residues in the CDR3. The CDR3 sequence is CASTRVWGQRSTEAFF. The CDR3 nucleotides are TGTGCCAGCACACGAGTATGGGGACAGAGGTCTACTGAAGCTTTCTTT.

V and J are TRBV2 and TRBJ1-1, with D unresolved. Deletions cut 5 bases from V and 1 base from J, with 11 bases between. CDR3 length equals 14 residues. CDR1 is SNHLY, CDR2 FYNNEI, per germline. CDR3 sequence: CASSPQAWNTEAFF. The CDR3 region has the DNA TGTGCCAGCAGTCCCCAGGCGTGGAACACTGAAGCTTTCTTT.

This clone is labeled medium-sized. The J gene is TRBJ1-2, the V gene TRBV7-9, with 10 bases aligning to TRBD1. The CDR3 totals 16 residues. J lost 3 bases, V lost 5 bases, and 9 bases had no gene match. Germline CDR1 SEHNR, CDR2 FQNEAQ (reference sequence). CDR3 sequence: CASSPLRTGGDYGYTF. The CDR3 region has the DNA TGTGCCAGCAGCCCACTCCGGACAGGGGGTGACTATGGCTACACCTTC.

The J gene is TRBJ2-5, the V gene TRBV30; possibly TRBD2 for D (5 bases). CDR3 length equals 15 residues. Germline V gene data show CDR1 as GTSNPN and CDR2 as SVGIG (reference sequence). V was trimmed by 3 bases and J by 1 base, leaving 15 bases between them. The DNA of the CDR3 is TGTGCCTGGAGCCGTCTCGGCGGGCCCCAAGAGACCCAGTACTTC. Translating gives CAWSRLGGPQETQYF.

The chain joins TRBV6-6 to TRBJ1-2; 7 bases fit TRBD1. After removal of 7 bases from V and 6 bases from J, the junction contained 2 bases not matched to a gene. The germline gives CDR1 MNHNY, CDR2 SVGAGI (reference sequence). The CDR3 loop spans 11 amino acids. CDR3 loop: CASKGADGYTF. The CDR3 DNA reads TGTGCCAGCAAGGGGGCGGATGGCTACACCTTC.

The chain links TRBV28 to TRBJ1-6, with a possible D match to TRBD1 (6 bases). Trimming took off 6 bases at V and 2 bases at J, with 14 bases between the two ends. Germline V CDR1 and CDR2: MDHEN, SYDVKM. CDR3 length: 16 residues. For the CDR3, the DNA is TGTGCCAGCAGAGAGGGGGGGGAGACCTATAATTCACCCCTCCACTTT. Its protein is CASREGGETYNSPLHF.

The rearrangement joins TRBV5-1 to TRBJ2-3; the match to TRBD2 covers 14 bases. Germline values: CDR1 SGHRS, CDR2 YFSETQ. The J segment lost 6 bases and the V segment lost 4 bases, leaving 4 bases of the junction unmatched. The CDR3 contains 15 residues. In nucleotides, the CDR3 is TGCGCCAGCAGCGGGACTAGCGGGGGCTGGGATACGCAGTATTTT. Its translation: CASSGTSGGWDTQYF.

This rearrangement joins TRBV7-9 to TRBJ2-7, with D possibly matching TRBD1 (5 bases). V lost 6 bases and J 5 bases, leaving 11 bases between the germline ends. The CDR3 runs to 12 residues. CDR1 is SEHNR and CDR2 is FQNEAQ in the germline V gene (reference sequence). The chain's CDR3 is CASRWGRDEQYF. DNA of the CDR3: TGTGCCAGCAGGTGGGGCAGGGACGAGCAGTACTTC.

The rearrangement links TRBV4-1 to TRBJ1-1; TRBD1 matches 9 bases. Germline V CDR1 and CDR2: MGHRA, YSYEKL. CDR3 length: 15 residues. J gave up 5 bases and V 4 bases, and 8 bases lay outside the gene matches. Here the CDR3 DNA reads TGCGCCAGCAGCCGAGTAACAGGGGGCGGGACTGAAGCTTTCTTT. Translated, it gives CASSRVTGGGTEAFF.